This paragraph covers one TCR beta chain sequence. The sample originates from a study of blood T cell repertoires in COVID-19. Study summary: Acute-phase and convalescent COVID-19 samples originated in the United States, Italy and Spain. The analysed material was cDNA or gDNA that came from T cells, B-cell-depleted T cells, or PBMCs.

Germline CDR1 MGHDK, CDR2 SYGVNS. The length of the CDR3 is 14 residues. Losses at the gene ends were 5 bases for V and 3 bases for J; bases not matched to a gene: 4. Generated by immunoSEQ multiplex PCR, the TCRdb table keeps only in-frame clones and is missing some. The table records 350,000 to 450,000 clones, around 90% of them present only once. This clonotype was sampled from a human donor in a cohort sampled during active COVID-19. Sequenced: peripheral blood. This chain uses TRBV25-1 with TRBJ2-7; TRBD2 matches 10 bases. CDR3 amino acids: CASSSAGGVYEQYF. As DNA, the CDR3 is TGTGCCAGCAGTTCAGCGGGAGGGGTCTACGAGCAGTACTTC.